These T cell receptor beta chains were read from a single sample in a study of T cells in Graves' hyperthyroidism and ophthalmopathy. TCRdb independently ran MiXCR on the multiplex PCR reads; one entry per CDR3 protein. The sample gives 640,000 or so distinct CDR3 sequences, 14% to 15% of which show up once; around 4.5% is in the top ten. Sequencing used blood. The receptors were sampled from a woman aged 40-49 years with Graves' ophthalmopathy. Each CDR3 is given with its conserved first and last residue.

CDR3 protein: CASSYGSYSNQPQHF
J gene: TRBJ1-5
V gene: TRBV3-1

CDR3 protein: CASSLAVWGQRETQYF
J gene: TRBJ2-5
V gene: TRBV7-6

CDR3 protein: CASSPSGQREQYF
J gene: TRBJ2-7
V gene: TRBV13

CDR3 protein: CATRPGQGSTGELFF
J gene: TRBJ2-2
V gene: TRBV24-1

CDR3 protein: CASSYLAPGLNQPQHF
J gene: TRBJ1-5
V gene: TRBV6-2/TRBV6-3

CDR3 protein: CASSEVPRTGGMKTQYF
J gene: TRBJ2-5
V gene: TRBV2

CDR3 protein: CASSLMGQGRSYEQYF
J gene: TRBJ2-7
V gene: TRBV11-1

CDR3 protein: CASSRLFPGSGNTIYF
J gene: TRBJ1-3
V gene: TRBV7-6

CDR3 protein: CASSLEINFSYSNQPQHF
J gene: TRBJ1-5
V gene: TRBV5-5

CDR3 protein: CSVEEWPNTEAFF
J gene: TRBJ1-1
V gene: TRBV29-1

CDR3 protein: CASSLERLSAQHF
J gene: TRBJ1-5
V gene: TRBV11-2

CDR3 protein: CATSRQGGYEQYF
J gene: TRBJ2-7
V gene: TRBV15

CDR3 protein: CAWRYQQGTSFYEQYF
J gene: TRBJ2-7
V gene: TRBV30

CDR3 protein: CASSLTTGGVETQYF
J gene: TRBJ2-5
V gene: TRBV7-9

CDR3 protein: CASTPDRGLDTEAFF
J gene: TRBJ1-1
V gene: TRBV19

CDR3 protein: CSAREGGVNTEAFF
J gene: TRBJ1-1
V gene: TRBV20-1

CDR3 protein: CASSQDVARRGETQYF
J gene: TRBJ2-5
V gene: TRBV4-3

CDR3 protein: CSARDGDHYGYTF
J gene: TRBJ1-2
V gene: TRBV20-1

CDR3 protein: CSARGGGDSYEQYF
J gene: TRBJ2-7
V gene: TRBV20-1

CDR3 protein: CSGPKGTWSHF
J gene: TRBJ1-5
V gene: TRBV20-1

CDR3 protein: CASSAGNSPLHF
J gene: TRBJ1-6
V gene: TRBV2

CDR3 protein: CASSIVEGRGNTEAFF
J gene: TRBJ1-1
V gene: TRBV19

CDR3 protein: CSALTSAQETQYF
J gene: TRBJ2-5
V gene: TRBV20-1

CDR3 protein: CASSRWDRGHEQYF
J gene: TRBJ2-7
V gene: TRBV28

CDR3 protein: CASSFSQSTEAFF
J gene: TRBJ1-1
V gene: TRBV11-3

CDR3 protein: CASLEGNTGELFF
J gene: TRBJ2-2
V gene: TRBV18

CDR3 protein: CAITGTSQNYGYTF
J gene: TRBJ1-2
V gene: TRBV10-3

CDR3 protein: CASSFGIAGAYEQYF
J gene: TRBJ2-7
V gene: TRBV12-3/TRBV12-4

CDR3 protein: CASGFGELQPQHF
J gene: TRBJ1-5
V gene: TRBV12-5

CDR3 protein: CASSLEGEVGTDTQYF
J gene: TRBJ2-3
V gene: TRBV11-2

CDR3 protein: CAWSVPGPSNYGYTF
J gene: TRBJ1-2
V gene: TRBV30

CDR3 protein: CASGSRTGRETEAFF
J gene: TRBJ1-1
V gene: TRBV12-5

CDR3 protein: CAWSLQPTGELFF
J gene: TRBJ2-2
V gene: TRBV30

CDR3 protein: CATSRTRQAHNSPLHF
J gene: TRBJ1-6
V gene: TRBV15

CDR3 protein: CASSEWQGRQPQHF
J gene: TRBJ1-5
V gene: TRBV6-1

CDR3 protein: CASTFYSSGANVLTF
J gene: TRBJ2-6
V gene: TRBV7-2

CDR3 protein: CASSSDLQLEQYF
J gene: TRBJ2-7
V gene: TRBV12-3/TRBV12-4

CDR3 protein: CSVEGRRYEQYF
J gene: TRBJ2-7
V gene: TRBV29-1

CDR3 protein: CASSTNRGGANTEAFF
J gene: TRBJ1-1
V gene: TRBV11-2

CDR3 protein: CASSWGQGPTYEQYF
J gene: TRBJ2-7
V gene: TRBV19

CDR3 protein: CSARQLVNQPQHF
J gene: TRBJ1-5
V gene: TRBV20-1

CDR3 protein: CSVGQREEQYF
J gene: TRBJ2-7
V gene: TRBV29-1

CDR3 protein: CASSLSIEAFF
J gene: TRBJ1-1
V gene: TRBV28

CDR3 protein: CATSDSTGSTEAFF
J gene: TRBJ1-1
V gene: TRBV24-1

CDR3 protein: CSASEADSYEQYF
J gene: TRBJ2-7
V gene: TRBV20-1

CDR3 protein: CSAKPGQGNSPLHF
J gene: TRBJ1-6
V gene: TRBV20-1

CDR3 protein: CASSISGGSSYEQYF
J gene: TRBJ2-7
V gene: TRBV27

CDR3 protein: CASSISLAEKTQYF
J gene: TRBJ2-5
V gene: TRBV19

CDR3 protein: CSASPRGTYEQYF
J gene: TRBJ2-7
V gene: TRBV20-1

CDR3 protein: CASSILWGADYGYTF
J gene: TRBJ1-2
V gene: TRBV19

CDR3 protein: CATQIGQLNYGYTF
J gene: TRBJ1-2
V gene: TRBV19

CDR3 protein: CASSRQDSVYEQYF
J gene: TRBJ2-7
V gene: TRBV6-1

CDR3 protein: CASSLAIGTNYGYTF
J gene: TRBJ1-2
V gene: TRBV7-2

CDR3 protein: CASSPMGQGEGGTEAFF
J gene: TRBJ1-1
V gene: TRBV18

CDR3 protein: CASSLGHRPRGSYEQYF
J gene: TRBJ2-7
V gene: TRBV5-1

CDR3 protein: CASSSGKTQYF
J gene: TRBJ2-5
V gene: TRBV13

CDR3 protein: CASSYDQGGSSPLHF
J gene: TRBJ1-6
V gene: TRBV6-5

CDR3 protein: CASSSWTGGGANVLTF
J gene: TRBJ2-6
V gene: TRBV7-2

CDR3 protein: CSVSQGAGTEAFF
J gene: TRBJ1-1
V gene: TRBV29-1

CDR3 protein: CASSWGTSVNEQYF
J gene: TRBJ2-7
V gene: TRBV5-6